This entry lists 19 T cell receptor beta chains sequenced from one sample in a study of cytomegalovirus exposure and HLA in healthy donors. Both 60 Vbeta primers and 13 Jbeta primers went into the PCR. TCRdb's copy holds only in-frame clones and misses some; the assay was immunoSEQ multiplex PCR. The sample holds more than 75,000 clones, 79% seen once. Material: PBMCs. These receptors originate from a man between 25 and 39 years old in good health and CMV-seronegative.

V gene TRBV27 combines with J gene TRBJ2-1, with D possibly TRBD1 on 5 matching bases. The CDR3 has 14 amino acids. Germline-derived CDR1 and CDR2 are MNHEY and SMNVEV (reference sequence). V lost 1 base and J lost 2, with 6 bases in between. Here the CDR3 reads CASSLLGAYNEQFF. CDR3 DNA sequence: TGTGCCAGCAGTTTATTAGGGGCCTACAATGAGCAGTTCTTC.

The chain has TRBV14 and TRBJ2-3; D is perhaps TRBD1 (6 bases). V shed 1 base and J shed 9 bases, with 11 bases lying between them. From germline, CDR1 is SGHDN and CDR2 FVKESK. The CDR3 sequence is 13 residues long. The DNA of the CDR3 is TGTGCCAGCAGCCAAGGAGGCAGGGGAACGCAGTATTTT. This translates into CASSQGGRGTQYF. Based on the CDR3 plus reference TRBV14 and TRBJ2-3, the full variable domain is EAGVTQFPSHSVIEKGQTVTLRCDPISGHDNLYWYRRVMGKEIKFLLHFVKESKQDESGMPNNRFLAERTGGTYSTLKVQPAELEDSGVYFCASSQGGRGTQYFGPGTRLTVL.

The CDR3 here is CASSASGTSPEQFF. The DNA of the CDR3 is TGTGCCAGCAGTGCCTCCGGGACTAGCCCTGAGCAGTTCTTC. The chain joins TRBV25-1 to TRBJ2-1, with TRBD2 matching 9 bases. The CDR3 contains 14 residues. V was clipped by 4 bases and J by 9 bases; unmatched bases: 7. Germline loops: CDR1 MGHDK, CDR2 SYGVNS.

This rearrangement joins TRBV2 to TRBJ1-6; possibly TRBD1 for D (6 bases). Germline V gene lookup returns CDR1 SNHLY and CDR2 FYNNEI. This CDR3 is built from 13 residues. The CDR3 DNA reads TGTGCTAAGAGTCAGGGGCCCAATTCACCCCTCCACTTT. This sequence encodes CAKSQGPNSPLHF.

The chain joins TRBV5-4 to TRBJ2-1; 9 bases map to TRBD2. Germline V gene data show CDR1 as SGHNT and CDR2 as YYREEE (reference sequence). Trimming cost V 9 bases and J 6 bases; bases outside gene matches: 4. There are 12 residues in the CDR3. CDR3 nucleotide sequence: TGTGCCATGAGAGCGGGGGGCAATGAGCAGTTCTTC. Its protein product is CAMRAGGNEQFF. Variable domain in full (rest from reference TRBV5-4 and TRBJ2-1): ETGVTQSPTHLIKTRGQQVTLRCSSQSGHNTVSWYQQALGQGPQFIFQYYREEENGRGNFPPRFSGLQFPNYSSELNVNALELDDSALYLCAMRAGGNEQFFGPGTRLTVL.

CDR3 amino acids: CASSLTVRQGEAFF. As DNA, the CDR3 is TGTGCCAGCAGCCTCACAGTTCGACAGGGAGAAGCTTTCTTT. The chain joins TRBV11-2 to TRBJ1-1, with 7 bases that match TRBD1. Germline lookup yields CDR1 SGHAT and CDR2 FQNNGV. Trimming removed 5 bases from V and 8 bases from J; junction bases left unmatched: 11. The CDR3 consists of 14 residues.

The chain is built from TRBV7-2 and TRBJ1-6; 9 bases line up with TRBD1. Germline CDR1 and CDR2: SGHTA and FQGNSA. Germline trimming cut 4 bases from V and 1 base from J; bases unmatched to any gene: 8. This CDR3 contains 18 residues. The CDR3 sequence: CASSSLPGQGSYNSPLHF. CDR3 DNA sequence: TGTGCCAGCAGCTCCTTACCGGGACAGGGATCCTATAATTCACCCCTCCACTTT.

This chain uses TRBV28 with TRBJ1-3, with 7 bases that match TRBD1. Trimming took 6 bases from V and 4 from J; bases not matched to a gene: 9. The CDR3 has 15 amino acids. Germline assignment: CDR1 MDHEN and CDR2 SYDVKM. The CDR3 loop is CASRNTGTAGNTIYF. The CDR3 DNA is TGTGCCAGCAGAAATACCGGGACAGCAGGAAACACCATATATTTT.

V gene TRBV2 combines with J gene TRBJ1-4; D ambiguous. Trimming took 3 bases from V and 7 from J, leaving 6 bases between them. This CDR3 spans 12 amino acids. Per the germline V gene, CDR1 is SNHLY and CDR2 is FYNNEI. In DNA form, the CDR3 reads TGTGCCAGCAGTGACTACCGTGAAAAACTGTTTTTT. It translates to CASSDYREKLFF.

V and J are TRBV6-5 and TRBJ1-4, with D unresolved. CDR3 length: 14 residues. Germline assignment: CDR1 MNHEY and CDR2 SVGAGI. V lost 0 bases and J lost 8, with 10 bases in between. The CDR3 sequence is CASSYSSSSEKLFF. CDR3 in DNA: TGTGCCAGCAGTTACTCGAGTTCGTCGGAAAAACTGTTTTTT.

In DNA form, the CDR3 reads TGTGCCAGCTCACCTCTGACTAGCGGATTCTCCTACGAGCAGTACTTC. It specifies CASSPLTSGFSYEQYF. The chain is built from TRBV18 and TRBJ2-7, with 9 nucleotides matching TRBD2. The CDR3 extends over 16 amino acids. The trim removed 3 bases at V and 0 bases at J, leaving 6 bases unmatched. CDR1 is KGHSH and CDR2 is LQKENI in the germline V gene.

This sequence joins TRBV7-9 and TRBJ2-1; D may be TRBD2 (6 bases). Trimming removed 4 bases from V and 7 bases from J, with 8 bases in between. Germline V gives CDR1 SEHNR, CDR2 FQNEAQ (reference sequence). There are 12 residues in the CDR3. The CDR3 region has the DNA TGTGCCAGCAGCTGGGGAGGAAATGAGCAGTTCTTC. It yields the protein CASSWGGNEQFF.

The gene calls are TRBV27 and TRBJ2-1; D ambiguous. CDR1 and CDR2 (germline): MNHEY, SMNVEV (reference sequence). Between the trimmed V and J ends, which lost 7 bases and 2 bases, there was a span of 12 bases. CDR3 length: 14 residues. Here the CDR3 DNA reads TGTGCCAGCACCCCCCGAGTCCCCTACAATGAGCAGTTCTTC. Its translation: CASTPRVPYNEQFF.

The chain combines TRBV6-5 with TRBJ1-2; 7 bases match TRBD1. Unmatched junction bases numbered 15, after V lost 6 bases and J lost 8 bases. Germline CDR1 is MNHEY and CDR2 is SVGAGI. CDR3 length: 15 amino acids. The CDR3 DNA is TGTGCCAGCAGCCTCGGTTCGACAGGGAAAATAGGCTACACCTTC. Translation: CASSLGSTGKIGYTF.

V gene TRBV5-5 combines with J gene TRBJ1-1; D is uncertain. The CDR3 is 14 residues long. The V and J ends lost 1 base and 5 bases respectively, with 12 bases between them. Germline assignment: CDR1 SGHKS and CDR2 YYEKEE (reference sequence). The CDR3 bases are TGTGCCAGCAGCTTGAGAGCCCGATGGACTGAAGCTTTCTTT. This codes for CASSLRARWTEAFF.

V and J are TRBV28 and TRBJ1-6, with unresolved D. The V gene lost 6 bases and the J gene lost 5 bases, with 5 bases spanning the gap. Germline V CDR1 and CDR2: MDHEN, SYDVKM. This CDR3 comprises 12 residues. CDR3 amino acids: CASRGDNSPLHF. The CDR3 nucleotides are TGTGCCAGCAGGGGAGATAATTCACCCCTCCACTTT.

The chain employs TRBV11-1 and TRBJ2-2; D might be TRBD1 (6 bases). Between the trimmed V and J ends, which lost 3 bases and 4 bases, there was a span of 12 bases. Germline V gene data show CDR1 as SGHAT and CDR2 as FQDESV (reference sequence). The CDR3 is made up of 15 amino acids. CDR3 DNA: TGTGCCAGCAGCTTTGGCAGGGGTGGCACCGGGGAGCTGTTTTTT. It yields the protein CASSFGRGGTGELFF.

This sequence joins TRBV15 and TRBJ2-7, with 9 bases matching TRBD2. The CDR3 consists of 18 residues. CDR1 and CDR2 (germline): LNHNV, YYDKDF (reference sequence). The J segment lost 1 base and the V segment lost 0 bases, leaving 10 bases of the junction unmatched. CDR3 in DNA: TGTGCCACCAGCAGAGATGGCTCCGTTAGCGGGAGTTCCTACGAGCAGTACTTC. Translating gives CATSRDGSVSGSSYEQYF.

The genes are TRBV30 and TRBJ2-5; 7 bases agree with TRBD1. The CDR3 is 21 residues long. CDR1 is GTSNPN and CDR2 is SVGIG in the germline V gene (reference sequence). Written as DNA, the CDR3 is TGTGTTAATCACCTCCCCTATTCATTGTCTAGGGACAGCGAAATACAAGAGACCCAGTACTTC. Protein: CVNHLPYSLSRDSEIQETQYF.